The 5 T cell receptor beta chains below were found in one sample sequenced in a study of glioma-infiltrating T cells. Using RNA template, CDR3s of TCR alpha and beta were amplified with iRepertoire arm-PCR. One entry per CDR3 protein, called by TCRdb with MiXCR from the multiplex PCR reads. There are more than 85,000 distinct CDR3 sequences in the sample; less than 30% occur only once, and about a third lies in the top ten. Sequencing was done on a sample of glioma tissue, nonneoplastic brain tissue, or PBMCs (not recorded which). These receptors were obtained from a human donor with low-grade glioma or glioblastoma, undergoing nonglioma brain surgery, or in good health (not recorded which).

As regards this clonotype: A much more abundant neighbour one base away suggests this may be a read error. The gene calls are TRBV5-1 and TRBJ2-1; the match to TRBD1 covers 7 bases. CDR1 and CDR2 (germline): SGHRS, YFSETQ. The trim removed 3 bases at V and 7 bases at J, leaving 7 bases unmatched. This CDR3 region has 14 residues. This CDR3 is CASSWGQTVNEQFF. DNA of the CDR3: TGCGCCAGCAGCTGGGGACAGACAGTGAATGAGCAGTTCTTC.

This clonotype was seen many times. The chain links TRBV15 to TRBJ2-4; TRBD1 or TRBD2 may be the D gene (5 bases each). Germline lookup yields CDR1 LNHNV and CDR2 YYDKDF (reference sequence). The CDR3 runs 14 residues. Trimming took 2 bases from V and 5 from J, leaving 10 bases between them. The CDR3: CATSRPPGQNIQYF. Written as DNA, the CDR3 is TGTGCCACCAGCAGACCGCCGGGACAAAACATTCAGTACTTC.

This chain uses TRBV5-4 with TRBJ1-4, with D perhaps matching TRBD1 (6 bases). Germline-derived CDR1 and CDR2 are SGHNT and YYREEE (reference sequence). The CDR3 consists of 14 residues. V was cut by 6 bases and J by 8 bases, with 17 bases left in between. CDR3: CASTRGGTEEKLFF. The CDR3 DNA follows: TGTGCCAGCACTAGGGGGGGTACGGAGGAAAAACTGTTTTTT.

CDR3 bases: TGCAGCGTTGAAAACGGCAGGGATTATGAAGCTTTCTTT. Translated: CSVENGRDYEAFF. The gene calls are TRBV29-1 and TRBJ1-1, with a possible D match to TRBD1 (5 bases). Germline CDR1 reads SQVTM; CDR2 reads ANQGSEA. The CDR3 spans 13 residues. V gave up 2 bases and J gave up 7 bases, with 14 bases separating them. Full variable domain (outside the CDR3, taken from reference TRBV29-1 and TRBJ1-1): SAVISQKPSRDICQRGTSLTIQCQVDSQVTMMFWYRQQPGQSLTLIATANQGSEATYESGFVIDKFPISRPNLTFSTLTVSNMSPEDSSIYLCSVENGRDYEAFFGQGTRLTVV.

This clonotype was seen at least ten times. The V gene is TRBV2, the J gene TRBJ2-7; D is undetermined. Germline lookup yields CDR1 SNHLY and CDR2 FYNNEI. The CDR3 extends over 13 amino acids. V lost 6 bases to trimming and J lost 5 bases, with 14 bases between them. The CDR3 spells CASSSLGRNEQYF. The CDR3 DNA reads TGTGCCAGCAGCTCCCTAGGACGGAACGAGCAGTACTTC.